This T cell receptor beta chain was recovered during a study of CD8+ T cells in alopecia areata. Study-level information: Treated patients swallowed 5 to 10 mg of oral tofacitinib twice daily. Treatment ran 6 to 18 months, with 6 months of follow-up afterward. Study-wide findings and caveats: The study found higher clonality in lesional than normal scalp, especially in alopecia totalis/universalis.

Extraction and reverse transcription of RNA yielded cDNA as the sequencing template. The protocol was immunoSEQ multiplex PCR, while the TCRdb copy is restricted to in-frame clones and leaves out a portion. The sample records around 200,000 clones, roughly 60% being singletons. The CDR3 runs 15 residues. Trimming took off 1 base at V and 6 bases at J, with 15 bases between the two ends. Germline loops: CDR1 SGHRS, CDR2 YFSETQ. In its sample, this clone was seen a few times. Its antigen is currently unknown. Peripheral blood, together with lesional scalp punch biopsies, was collected from alopecia areata patients.

This chain uses TRBV5-1 with TRBJ2-3, with D possibly TRBD1 on 7 matching bases. This sequence was found in a human donor with alopecia areata. The sequencing here drew on CD4+ T cells sorted from blood, taken at week 0. In nucleotides, the CDR3 is TGCGCCAGCAGCTTGCGGGGGACCAGGGGGGATACGCAGTATTTT. This sequence encodes CASSLRGTRGDTQYF.